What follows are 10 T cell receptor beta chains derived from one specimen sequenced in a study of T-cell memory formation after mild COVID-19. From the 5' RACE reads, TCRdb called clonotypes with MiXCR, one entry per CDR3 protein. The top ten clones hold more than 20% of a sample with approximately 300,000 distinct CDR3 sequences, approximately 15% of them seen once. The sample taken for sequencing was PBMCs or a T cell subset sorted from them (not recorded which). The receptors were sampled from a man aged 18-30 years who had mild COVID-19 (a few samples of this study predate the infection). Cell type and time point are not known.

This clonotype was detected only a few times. The CDR3 reads CASSSNPPGELFF. CDR3 nucleotides: TGTGCCAGCAGCTCTAACCCCCCCGGGGAGCTGTTTTTT. The chain combines TRBV7-2 with TRBJ2-2; D uncertain. CDR1 SGHTA and CDR2 FQGNSA come from the germline V gene. This CDR3 has 13 amino acids. V was shortened by 4 bases and J by 6 bases, with 9 bases between the two germline ends.

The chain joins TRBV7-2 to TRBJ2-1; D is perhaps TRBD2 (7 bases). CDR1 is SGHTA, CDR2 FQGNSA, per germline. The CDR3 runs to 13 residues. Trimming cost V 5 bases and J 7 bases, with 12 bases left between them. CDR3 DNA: TGTGCCAGCAGCCCCGGGGGGCTAAATGAGCAGTTCTTC. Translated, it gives CASSPGGLNEQFF. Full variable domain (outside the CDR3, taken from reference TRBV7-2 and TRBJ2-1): GAGVSQSPSNKVTEKGKDVELRCDPISGHTALYWYRQSLGQGLEFLIYFQGNSAPDKSGLPSDRFSAERTGGSVSTLTIQRTQQEDSAVYLCASSPGGLNEQFFGPGTRLTVL.

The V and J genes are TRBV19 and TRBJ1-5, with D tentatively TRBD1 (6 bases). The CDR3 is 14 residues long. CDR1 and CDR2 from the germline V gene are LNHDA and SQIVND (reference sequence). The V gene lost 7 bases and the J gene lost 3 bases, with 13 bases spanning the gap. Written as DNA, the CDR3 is TGTGCCAGTACTAAGGACAGCCTCAATCAGCCCCAGCATTTT. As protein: CASTKDSLNQPQHF.

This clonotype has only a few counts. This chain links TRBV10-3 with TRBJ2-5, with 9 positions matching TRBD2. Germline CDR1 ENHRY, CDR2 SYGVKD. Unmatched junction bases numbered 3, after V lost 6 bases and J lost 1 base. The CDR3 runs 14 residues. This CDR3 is CAISQRGAQETQYF. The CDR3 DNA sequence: TGTGCCATCAGCCAGCGGGGGGCCCAAGAGACCCAGTACTTC.

CDR3 sequence (DNA): TGTGCCAGTAGTGACCGGGACAGTGATAGCAATCAGCCCCAGCATTTT. Protein: CASSDRDSDSNQPQHF. This rearrangement joins TRBV19 to TRBJ1-5; TRBD1 matches 7 bases. The CDR3 contains 16 residues. V was pared by 5 bases and J by 0 bases, with 7 bases of the junction left unmatched. Per the germline V gene, CDR1 is LNHDA and CDR2 is SQIVND (reference sequence).

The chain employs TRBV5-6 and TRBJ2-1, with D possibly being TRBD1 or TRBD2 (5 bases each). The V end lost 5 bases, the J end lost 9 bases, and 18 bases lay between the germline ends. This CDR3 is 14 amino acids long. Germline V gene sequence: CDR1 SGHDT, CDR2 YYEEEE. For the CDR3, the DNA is TGTGCCAGCAGTTGGGGACCCACCTACGGTGAGCAGTTCTTC. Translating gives CASSWGPTYGEQFF.

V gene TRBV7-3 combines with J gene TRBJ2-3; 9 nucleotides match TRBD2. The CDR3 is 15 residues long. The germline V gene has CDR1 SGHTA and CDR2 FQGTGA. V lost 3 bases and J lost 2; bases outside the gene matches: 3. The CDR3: CASSFSGGLTDTQYF. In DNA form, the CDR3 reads TGTGCCAGCAGCTTCAGCGGGGGGCTCACAGATACGCAGTATTTT.

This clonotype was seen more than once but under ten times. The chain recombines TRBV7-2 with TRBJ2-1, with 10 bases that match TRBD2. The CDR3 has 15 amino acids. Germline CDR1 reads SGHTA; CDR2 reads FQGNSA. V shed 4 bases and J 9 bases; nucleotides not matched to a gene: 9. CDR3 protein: CASSSQRGGRSEQFF. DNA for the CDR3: TGTGCCAGCAGCTCCCAGCGGGGGGGGAGGAGTGAGCAGTTCTTC.

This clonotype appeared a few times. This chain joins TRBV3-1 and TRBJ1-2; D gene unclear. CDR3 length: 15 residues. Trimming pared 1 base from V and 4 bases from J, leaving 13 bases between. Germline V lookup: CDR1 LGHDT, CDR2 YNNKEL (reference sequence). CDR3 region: CASSQGPQAGYGYTF. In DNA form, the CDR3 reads TGTGCCAGCAGCCAAGGGCCTCAAGCGGGCTATGGCTACACCTTC.

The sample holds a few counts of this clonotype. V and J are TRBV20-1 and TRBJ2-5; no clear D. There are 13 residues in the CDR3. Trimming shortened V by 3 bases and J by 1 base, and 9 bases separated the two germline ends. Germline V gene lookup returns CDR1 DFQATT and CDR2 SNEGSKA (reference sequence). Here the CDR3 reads CSASGNTQETQYF. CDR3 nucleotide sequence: TGCAGTGCTAGTGGGAACACCCAAGAGACCCAGTACTTC.